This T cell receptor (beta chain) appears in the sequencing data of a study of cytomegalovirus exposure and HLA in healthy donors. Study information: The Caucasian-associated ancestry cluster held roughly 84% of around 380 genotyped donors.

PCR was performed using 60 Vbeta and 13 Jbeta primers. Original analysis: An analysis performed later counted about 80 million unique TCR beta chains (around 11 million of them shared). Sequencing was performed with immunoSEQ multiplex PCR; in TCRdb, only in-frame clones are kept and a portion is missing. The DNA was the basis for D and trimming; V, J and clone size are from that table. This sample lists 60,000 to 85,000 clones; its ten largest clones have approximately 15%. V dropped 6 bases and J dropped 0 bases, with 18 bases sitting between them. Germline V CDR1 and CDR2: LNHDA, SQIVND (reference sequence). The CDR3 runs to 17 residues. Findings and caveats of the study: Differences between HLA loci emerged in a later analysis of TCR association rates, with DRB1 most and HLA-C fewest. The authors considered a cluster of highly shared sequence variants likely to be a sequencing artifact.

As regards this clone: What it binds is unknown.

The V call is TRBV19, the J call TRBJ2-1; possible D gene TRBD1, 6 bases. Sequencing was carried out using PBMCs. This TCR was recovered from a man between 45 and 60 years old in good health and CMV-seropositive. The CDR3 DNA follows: TGTGCCAGTAGCGGACAGACCACCCTAAGCTCCTACAATGAGCAGTTCTTC. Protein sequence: CASSGQTTLSSYNEQFF.